The present T cell receptor beta chain was sequenced within a study of tumor-infiltrating lymphocytes in oesophageal squamous cell carcinoma. Germline assignment: CDR1 LNHDA and CDR2 SQIVND (reference sequence). Trimming removed 7 bases at V and 6 bases at J, with 25 bases between. The CDR3 is 17 residues long. Via MiXCR, TCRdb re-called the PCR reads, giving one row per CDR3 protein. The table records about 12,000 distinct CDR3 sequences, 50% to 60% of them present only once. The rearrangement joins TRBV19 to TRBJ1-5, with a weak D call TRBD1 (5 bases). The receptor was isolated from a female donor with esophageal squamous cell carcinoma. Specimen: esophageal tumor tissue. CDR3 in amino acids: CASTRRSGGGEGQPQHF. The CDR3 DNA follows: TGTGCCAGTACCAGGAGAAGCGGAGGAGGGGAGGGTCAGCCCCAGCATTTT.